This TCR beta chain was recovered during a study of cytomegalovirus exposure and HLA in healthy donors. Points from the study as a whole: Most TCR sequences were seen very rarely across donors, but some public TCRs occurred in many. What was likely a sequencing artifact was a cluster of highly shared sequence variants.

60 Vbeta and 13 Jbeta primers were used in PCR. As processed by the authors: Approximately 11 million of the 80 million or so unique TCR beta chains counted in a later analysis were shared. The method was immunoSEQ multiplex PCR; TCRdb's version includes in-frame clones alone and lacks a portion of them. V, J and clone size derive from that table, while D and trimming were established from the DNA sequence. The sample records approximately 300,000 clones, about four fifths being singletons. Germline V gene sequence: CDR1 MNHEY, CDR2 SMNVEV (reference sequence). The CDR3 is made up of 19 amino acids. The ends lost 8 bases at V and 2 bases at J; junction bases unmatched: 16. This clone has just one count. Its antigen remains unknown.

The chain has TRBV27 and TRBJ2-6, with 9 bases that match TRBD1. The sequence derives from a woman aged 40 to 55 in good health and CMV-seropositive. Material for sequencing was PBMCs. DNA of the CDR3: TGTGCCAGCGGCTGGAGGGACAGGGACGATCAGGCTGGGGCCAACGTCCTGACTTTC. Protein product: CASGWRDRDDQAGANVLTF.